This passage covers 16 T cell receptor beta chains from one sample sequenced in a study of OX40 agonist ivuxolimab in advanced cancers. Clones were read by immunoSEQ multiplex PCR, and TCRdb kept only the in-frame ones, dropping some. In the table there are tens of thousands of clones, roughly 87% of which are singletons. Source: CD4+ or CD8+ T cells sorted from blood, taken in a trial of the OX40 agonist ivuxolimab. Receptor source: an adult with an advanced solid tumor such as melanoma, head and neck, liver or kidney cancer.

The chain recombines TRBV19 with TRBJ2-6, with unresolved D. CDR1 is LNHDA and CDR2 is SQIVND in the germline V gene (reference sequence). Trimming stripped 7 bases from V and 0 bases from J, with 19 bases between. This CDR3 has 18 amino acids. In DNA, the CDR3 is TGTGCCAGTACCCATCAAGACGTCGGTCTCTCTGGGGCCAACGTCCTGACTTTC. It translates to CASTHQDVGLSGANVLTF.

In this sample, this clone turned up once. The V call is TRBV2, the J call TRBJ2-3; TRBD2 agrees at 7 bases. The CDR3 has 15 amino acids. Germline V CDR1 and CDR2: SNHLY, FYNNEI. V lost 6 bases and J lost 0; bases outside the gene matches: 6. The chain's CDR3 is CASRPGLTSTDTQYF. In nucleotides, the CDR3 is TGTGCCAGCAGGCCGGGACTAACTAGCACAGATACGCAGTATTTT.

The chain carries TRBV6-6 and TRBJ2-7; 9 bases line up with TRBD2. The germline V gene has CDR1 MNHNY and CDR2 SVGAGI (reference sequence). The CDR3 consists of 14 residues. Unmatched junction bases numbered 4, after V lost 5 bases and J lost 2 bases. The CDR3 DNA follows: TGTGCCAGCAGTATAGCGGGAGAGGCCTACGAGCAGTACTTC. This codes for CASSIAGEAYEQYF.

V and J are TRBV6-5 and TRBJ1-2; a possible D gene is TRBD1 (5 bases). This CDR3 comprises 16 residues. Per germline, CDR1 MNHEY and CDR2 SVGAGI. Between the trimmed V and J ends, which lost 0 bases and 7 bases, there was a span of 18 bases. Written as DNA, the CDR3 is TGTGCCAGCAGTTACTCGAAATACCGGGGGAGCGGTGGCTACACCTTC. This sequence encodes CASSYSKYRGSGGYTF.

The chain employs TRBV11-1 and TRBJ1-1; unclear D gene. The CDR3 loop spans 16 amino acids. Looked up from germline, CDR1 is SGHAT and CDR2 is FQDESV (reference sequence). Trimming removed 2 bases at V and 2 bases at J, with 15 bases between. CDR3 amino acids: CASSLRWQPLNTEAFF. Here the CDR3 DNA reads TGTGCCAGCAGCTTAAGGTGGCAGCCTCTAAACACTGAAGCTTTCTTT. The full variable domain, in which reference TRBV11-1 and TRBJ1-1 provide the parts outside the CDR3, is EAEVAQSPRYKITEKSQAVAFWCDPISGHATLYWYRQILGQGPELLVQFQDESVVDDSQLPKDRFSAERLKGVDSTLKIQPAELGDSAMYLCASSLRWQPLNTEAFFGQGTRLTVV.

Sample share makes this clone medium-sized. The chain has TRBV30 and TRBJ1-1; tentative D call: TRBD1 (5 bases). Germline V gene sequence: CDR1 GTSNPN, CDR2 SVGIG (reference sequence). The CDR3 consists of 14 residues. The V end lost 2 bases, the J end lost 7 bases, and 17 bases lay between the germline ends. The CDR3 nucleotides are TGTGCCTGGAGTTGGGAGGGGTCTGGTCTTGAAGCTTTCTTT. Its translation: CAWSWEGSGLEAFF.

The CDR3 loop is CASSLDSGAGIYNEQFF. DNA for the CDR3: TGTGCCAGCAGCTTGGATTCAGGGGCAGGTATCTACAATGAGCAGTTCTTC. The chain carries TRBV5-4 and TRBJ2-1; the D gene is possibly TRBD1 (6 bases). The CDR3 is 17 amino acids. The V gene's germline CDR1 is SGHNT and CDR2 YYREEE (reference sequence). Trimming stripped 0 bases from V and 3 bases from J, with 16 bases between. Combining the CDR3 with reference TRBV5-4 and TRBJ2-1 gives the whole variable domain ETGVTQSPTHLIKTRGQQVTLRCSSQSGHNTVSWYQQALGQGPQFIFQYYREEENGRGNFPPRFSGLQFPNYSSELNVNALELDDSALYLCASSLDSGAGIYNEQFFGPGTRLTVL.

This sequence joins TRBV13 and TRBJ1-1, with D hard to call. CDR1 and CDR2 from the germline V gene are PRHDT and FYEKMQ (reference sequence). V was trimmed by 1 base and J by 11 bases, leaving 20 bases between them. The CDR3 loop spans 15 amino acids. CDR3 bases: TGTGCCAGCAGCTTAGTGGGGAATCCAGGCCAACCGGCTTTCTTT. Its protein is CASSLVGNPGQPAFF.

The rearrangement joins TRBV28 to TRBJ2-7; 11 bases match TRBD2. J lost 4 bases, V lost 6 bases, and 11 bases had no gene match. The CDR3 has 16 residues. Germline values: CDR1 MDHEN, CDR2 SYDVKM. CDR3 in DNA: TGTGCCAGCAGCCCAATTAGCGGGAGGGCCGAATACGAGCAGTACTTC. Translated: CASSPISGRAEYEQYF.

V is TRBV19 and J is TRBJ2-1; 12 positions agree with TRBD2. V shed 4 bases and J 12 bases; nucleotides not matched to a gene: 4. CDR1 is LNHDA and CDR2 is SQIVND in the germline V gene (reference sequence). The CDR3 is 13 residues long. CDR3 nucleotide sequence: TGTGCCAGTAGTAGGACTAGCGGGACGTGGCAGTTCTTC. Its translation is CASSRTSGTWQFF.

The chain employs TRBV28 and TRBJ1-6; no reliable D call. In germline, CDR1 is MDHEN, CDR2 SYDVKM. Deletions cut 7 bases from V and 3 bases from J, with 13 bases between. The CDR3 loop spans 15 amino acids. The CDR3 spells CASIIGRDYNSPLHF. The DNA of the CDR3 is TGTGCCAGCATTATCGGTAGGGACTATAATTCACCCCTCCACTTT.

This chain joins TRBV11-2 and TRBJ2-1; 7 bases fit TRBD2. The CDR3 contains 15 residues. With 2 bases clipped from V and 8 bases from J, the junction kept 9 bases outside the gene matches. From germline, CDR1 is SGHAT and CDR2 FQNNGV. The CDR3: CASSLSYLSGDEQFF. The CDR3 nucleotides are TGTGCCAGCAGCTTAAGTTACCTCAGCGGGGATGAGCAGTTCTTC.

The J gene is TRBJ2-7, the V gene TRBV29-1, with 7 nucleotides matching TRBD2. The trim removed 6 bases at V and 2 bases at J, leaving 10 bases unmatched. The CDR3 extends over 14 amino acids. Looked up from germline, CDR1 is SQVTM and CDR2 is ANQGSEA. CDR3 DNA sequence: TGCAGCGTCTCTTCGGCTAGCGGAGCCTACGAGCAGTACGTC. Translating gives CSVSSASGAYEQYV.

The CDR3 sequence is CASGTPGQLYEQYV. CDR3 DNA: TGTGCCAGCGGAACACCGGGACAACTCTACGAGCAGTACGTC. This sequence joins TRBV28 and TRBJ2-7; D may be TRBD1 (6 bases). The length of the CDR3 is 14 residues. CDR1 and CDR2 from the germline V gene are MDHEN and SYDVKM. Trimming cost V 8 bases and J 3 bases, with 17 bases left between them.

The gene calls are TRBV10-3 and TRBJ2-2; D is tentatively TRBD1 or TRBD2 (5 bases each). V was shortened by 8 bases and J by 0 bases, with 10 bases between the two germline ends. The CDR3 runs 14 residues. The germline V gene encodes CDR1 ENHRY and CDR2 SYGVKD. The CDR3 DNA reads TGTGCCATCCGGCCGGGGCCGAACACCGGGGAGCTGTTTTTT. Translation: CAIRPGPNTGELFF.

This rearrangement joins TRBV16 to TRBJ2-6, with D perhaps TRBD1 (6 bases). Per the germline V gene, CDR1 is KGHSY and CDR2 is FQNENV. This CDR3 contains 15 residues. V shed 6 bases and J shed 0 bases, with 9 bases lying between them. In nucleotides, the CDR3 is TGTGCCAGCAGTAGGACAGCCTCTGGGGCCAACGTCCTGACTTTC. Residues: CASSRTASGANVLTF.